Presented here are 28 T cell receptor beta chains from one specimen sequenced in a study of Tregs in tolerant kidney transplant recipients (dated by TCRdb to the late 2010s). Receptors were amplified or captured by the immunoSEQ multiplex PCR assay. TCRdb obtained this table from immuneACCESS and retained in-frame rearrangements with V and J assigned. These tables miss some clones; where compared with another copy, unresolved V genes account for less than half of the shortfall, and the remainder is unexplained. Here the sample has some 250,000 clones; about four fifths occur a single time. The biggest ten clones account for approximately 0.69% of the sample. Input material: CD4+ T cells from blood. These receptors originate from a human donor in good health.

The sample holds one count of this clone. The V and J genes are TRBV5-4 and TRBJ2-3, with D possibly being TRBD2 (6 bases). The ends were cut back, 2 bases at V and 5 bases at J, with 18 bases in the middle. CDR1 is SGHNT and CDR2 is YYREEE in the germline V gene (reference sequence). The CDR3 is 16 residues long. This CDR3 is CASSFGGNRRGDTQYF. The CDR3 nucleotides are TGTGCCAGCAGCTTTGGGGGGAATAGACGGGGAGATACGCAGTATTTT.

The V call is TRBV5-1, the J call TRBJ1-6; the match to TRBD1 covers 10 bases. Germline V gives CDR1 SGHRS, CDR2 YFSETQ. This CDR3 is 15 amino acids long. V was pared by 4 bases and J by 7 bases, with 5 bases of the junction left unmatched. The CDR3 protein is CASSLGQGQNSPLHF. The CDR3 region has the DNA TGCGCCAGCAGCCTGGGACAGGGGCAGAATTCACCCCTCCACTTT.

The rearrangement links TRBV5-1 to TRBJ2-3, with 11 positions matching TRBD2. Per germline, CDR1 SGHRS and CDR2 YFSETQ. There are 16 residues in the CDR3. After removal of 4 bases from V and 2 bases from J, the junction contained 6 bases not matched to a gene. CDR3 amino acids: CASSLGTSGPTDTQYF. The CDR3 DNA reads as TGCGCCAGCAGCCTCGGGACTAGCGGTCCCACAGATACGCAGTATTTT. The full variable domain, its missing parts supplied by reference TRBV5-1 and TRBJ2-3, is KAGVTQTPRYLIKTRGQQVTLSCSPISGHRSVSWYQQTPGQGLQFLFEYFSETQRNKGNFPGRFSGRQFSNSRSEMNVSTLELGDSALYLCASSLGTSGPTDTQYFGPGTRLTVL.

V is TRBV25-1 and J is TRBJ2-3, with TRBD2 matching over 13 bases. This CDR3 is built from 15 residues. Germline values: CDR1 MGHDK, CDR2 SYGVNS. V dropped 2 bases and J dropped 5; count of bases not matched to a gene: 1. CDR3 amino acids: CASSEGLAGVDTQYF. The CDR3 coding sequence is TGTGCCAGCAGTGAAGGACTAGCGGGAGTAGATACGCAGTATTTT. The variable domain in full, completed from reference TRBV25-1 and TRBJ2-3, reads EADIYQTPRYLVIGTGKKITLECSQTMGHDKMYWYQQDPGMELHLIHYSYGVNSTEKGDLSSESTVSRIRTEHFPLTLESARPSHTSQYLCASSEGLAGVDTQYFGPGTRLTVL.

This clone was observed a single time. The chain joins TRBV5-1 to TRBJ2-5; D unclear. The DNA matches TRBJ2-7 better at its end, which makes the J call doubtful. Germline V gene data show CDR1 as SGHRS and CDR2 as YFSETQ. The CDR3 totals 14 residues. The CDR3 DNA reads TGCGCCAGCAGCTCCCTCCGGCCTGGAATCGAGCAGTACTTC. It encodes CASSSLRPGIEQYF.

The chain carries TRBV18 and TRBJ1-1, with 7 bases identical to TRBD1. The CDR3 has 18 amino acids. Germline-derived CDR1 and CDR2 are KGHSH and LQKENI. V trimming: 1 base; J trimming: 6 bases; junction bases outside the gene matches: 17. The CDR3 DNA follows: TGTGCCAGCTCACCACGCCAGATGAACAGGGGCCGGGAACCTGAAGCTTTCTTT. Its protein product is CASSPRQMNRGREPEAFF.

This sequence joins TRBV5-1 and TRBJ2-7; D unclear. The V gene's germline CDR1 is SGHRS and CDR2 YFSETQ. The CDR3 is 15 amino acids. Trimming took 5 bases from V and 1 from J, leaving 16 bases between them. The CDR3 here is CASRIQAGPSYEQYF. CDR3 coding DNA: TGCGCCAGCAGGATCCAGGCAGGCCCATCCTACGAGCAGTACTTC.

The chain has TRBV18 and TRBJ1-2; TRBD1 aligns across 9 bases. Per the germline V gene, CDR1 is KGHSH and CDR2 is LQKENI. Trimming cost V 3 bases and J 3 bases; bases outside gene matches: 2. The CDR3 is made up of 14 amino acids. The CDR3 reads CASSPWTGDYGYTF. CDR3 bases: TGTGCCAGCTCACCGTGGACAGGGGACTATGGCTACACCTTC.

This chain uses TRBV5-4 with TRBJ2-4; 8 nucleotides agree with TRBD1. V trimming: 2 bases; J trimming: 15 bases; junction bases outside the gene matches: 10. The CDR3 has 13 residues. Germline V CDR1 and CDR2: SGHNT, YYREEE (reference sequence). CDR3 sequence (DNA): TGTGCCAGCAGCTTTGTACAGGGGGGTGACAGGTACTTC. This gives the protein CASSFVQGGDRYF.

The V and J genes are TRBV7-2 and TRBJ2-1; D possibly corresponds to TRBD2 (7 bases). The CDR3 has 15 residues. Trimming shortened V by 5 bases and J by 11 bases, and 22 bases separated the two germline ends. The germline V gene has CDR1 SGHTA and CDR2 FQGNSA. The CDR3 protein is CASSRQTGGGGKQFF. The CDR3 DNA follows: TGTGCCAGCAGCCGACAGACGGGAGGAGGGGGGAAGCAGTTCTTC.

The table lists this clone with a few counts. The chain is built from TRBV5-3 and TRBJ1-1; TRBD1 agrees at 10 bases. TRBV5-3 is placed among ORFs of uncertain function. The CDR3 runs 15 residues. V lost 4 bases and J lost 3; bases outside the gene matches: 6. The DNA for the CDR3 is TGTGCCAGAAGCGGGGACAGGGGAAGGGACACTGAAGCTTTCTTT. It translates to CARSGDRGRDTEAFF.

The chain has TRBV15 and TRBJ2-7, with a weak D call TRBD2 (5 bases). Trimming removed 5 bases from V and 7 bases from J, with 15 bases in between. CDR1 is LNHNV and CDR2 is YYDKDF in the germline V gene (reference sequence). This CDR3 region has 13 residues. The CDR3 DNA follows: TGTGCCACCAGCTTTTTCGGATCGGGAGAGCAGTACTTC. Residues: CATSFFGSGEQYF. Combining the CDR3 with reference TRBV15 and TRBJ2-7 gives the whole variable domain DAMVIQNPRYQVTQFGKPVTLSCSQTLNHNVMYWYQQKSSQAPKLLFHYYDKDFNNEADTPDNFQSRRPNTSFCFLDIRSPGLGDTAMYLCATSFFGSGEQYFGPGTRLTVT.

This rearrangement joins TRBV6-4 to TRBJ1-2, with D unresolved. V was shortened by 6 bases and J by 1 base, with 9 bases between the two germline ends. The CDR3 runs to 13 residues. CDR1 is MRHNA, CDR2 SNTAGT, per germline. This chain's CDR3 is CASSPGFNYGYTF. The CDR3 coding sequence is TGTGCCAGCAGCCCGGGCTTTAACTATGGCTACACCTTC.

Here the CDR3 DNA reads TGTGCCAGCAGCTTAGCCCGGACAGGGGGGTCCTACGAGCAGTACTTC. This sequence encodes CASSLARTGGSYEQYF. This chain joins TRBV7-6 and TRBJ2-7; 10 bases align to TRBD1. J was trimmed by 1 base and V by 0 bases; bases with no gene match: 3. Germline-derived CDR1 and CDR2 are SGHVS and FNYEAQ. The CDR3 is 16 residues long.

The chain employs TRBV19 and TRBJ1-6; no clear D. The CDR3 consists of 19 residues. V lost 5 bases to trimming and J lost 0 bases, with 20 bases between them. Germline CDR1 reads LNHDA; CDR2 reads SQIVND (reference sequence). The CDR3 coding sequence is TGTGCCAGTAGTGGTTCCGGGGTCCTCTTTAGCTCCTATAATTCACCCCTCCACTTT. Its translation: CASSGSGVLFSSYNSPLHF.

This chain connects TRBV4-1 to TRBJ2-2; 8 bases match TRBD2. In germline, CDR1 is MGHRA, CDR2 YSYEKL. Trimming removed 2 bases from V and 4 bases from J; junction bases left unmatched: 9. There are 17 residues in the CDR3. CDR3: CASSQNSGGGSTGELFF. The CDR3 DNA sequence: TGCGCCAGCAGCCAAAATTCGGGAGGGGGGAGCACCGGGGAGCTGTTTTTT.

This clone was observed once. The chain couples TRBV19 to TRBJ2-7, with unresolved D. From germline, CDR1 is LNHDA and CDR2 SQIVND (reference sequence). Trimming cost V 3 bases and J 0 bases, with 9 bases left between them. CDR3 length: 14 residues. The CDR3 sequence: CASSISQFSYEQYF. CDR3 coding DNA: TGTGCCAGTAGTATCTCGCAGTTCTCCTACGAGCAGTACTTC.

V gene TRBV6-1 combines with J gene TRBJ2-2, with 8 bases lining up with TRBD2. CDR1 and CDR2 from the germline V gene are MNHNS and SASEGT. The CDR3 is 14 amino acids. V shed 11 bases and J 8 bases; nucleotides not matched to a gene: 13. Written as DNA, the CDR3 is TGTGCCCTGCGGGGGGCGTCCCTCTCGGGGGAGCTGTTTTTT. As protein: CALRGASLSGELFF.

The chain is built from TRBV7-2 and TRBJ1-5, with D possibly being TRBD1 (5 bases). The CDR3 covers 14 residues. The ends were cut back, 5 bases at V and 0 bases at J, with 8 bases in the middle. CDR1 is SGHTA, CDR2 FQGNSA, per germline. CDR3: CASSRGCSNQPQHF. For the CDR3, the DNA is TGTGCCAGCAGCCGGGGGTGTAGCAATCAGCCCCAGCATTTT.

The V gene is TRBV9, the J gene TRBJ2-7, with no clear D. The germline V gene encodes CDR1 SGDLS and CDR2 YYNGEE. The CDR3 is 13 amino acids. V was pared by 1 base and J by 3 bases, with 8 bases between. CDR3 sequence reads: CASSVSQHYEQYF. In DNA form, the CDR3 reads TGTGCCAGCAGCGTATCCCAGCACTACGAGCAGTACTTC.

This chain links TRBV2 with TRBJ1-6; 7 bases fit TRBD1. V was pared by 8 bases and J by 1 base, with 17 bases of the junction left unmatched. Looked up from germline, CDR1 is SNHLY and CDR2 is FYNNEI. The CDR3 is made up of 19 amino acids. In nucleotides, the CDR3 is TGTGCCAGCGGCGCGGGGCAGGGGGGATTTAGGTCCTATAATTCACCCCTCCACTTT. Translated, it gives CASGAGQGGFRSYNSPLHF.

This chain links TRBV7-9 with TRBJ2-7; D tentatively reads TRBD1 or TRBD2 (5 bases each). The V gene lost 4 bases and the J gene lost 3 bases, with 13 bases spanning the gap. Germline V gives CDR1 SEHNR, CDR2 FQNEAQ (reference sequence). The CDR3 runs to 14 residues. The chain's CDR3 is CASSSRRDGYEQYF. Written as DNA, the CDR3 is TGTGCCAGCAGCTCTCGCCGGGACGGCTACGAGCAGTACTTC.

The CDR3 loop reads CASSQGNYGYTF. The CDR3, as DNA: TGTGCCAGCAGTCAGGGGAACTATGGCTACACCTTC. The chain is built from TRBV5-4 and TRBJ1-2; possible D gene TRBD1, 6 bases. Germline V gene sequence: CDR1 SGHNT, CDR2 YYREEE (reference sequence). The V end lost 5 bases, the J end lost 2 bases, and 7 bases lay between the germline ends. The length of the CDR3 is 12 residues.

The V gene is TRBV7-8, the J gene TRBJ1-5; 9 bases fit TRBD1. V gave up 5 bases and J gave up 4 bases; unmatched junction bases: 12. This CDR3 spans 17 amino acids. The germline CDR1 and CDR2 sequences are SGHVS and FQNEAQ. The CDR3 loop is CASSEKGQGLPNQPQHF. The CDR3 DNA reads as TGTGCCAGCAGCGAAAAGGGACAGGGTCTTCCTAATCAGCCCCAGCATTTT.

The J gene is TRBJ1-6, the V gene TRBV5-5; perhaps TRBD1 as D (6 bases). The CDR3 is 12 residues long. V was trimmed by 4 bases and J by 8 bases, leaving 7 bases between them. Germline V gene sequence: CDR1 SGHKS, CDR2 YYEKEE (reference sequence). CDR3 sequence: CASSRQDSPLHF. The CDR3 bases are TGTGCCAGCAGCCGACAGGATTCACCCCTCCACTTT.

Note on this clone: This specimen includes other DNA sequences encoding the same CDR3. The V and J genes are TRBV19 and TRBJ1-5; D perhaps matches TRBD1 (6 bases). The V end was cut by 3 bases, the J end by 6 bases, with 15 bases between. CDR1 and CDR2 from the germline V gene are LNHDA and SQIVND (reference sequence). The CDR3 contains 15 residues. The CDR3 spells CASSIRTAPRQPQHF. The CDR3 DNA reads TGTGCCAGTAGTATCCGGACAGCTCCACGTCAGCCCCAGCATTTT.

The V and J genes are TRBV4-1 and TRBJ2-2, with a possible D match to TRBD2 (7 bases). The CDR3 length is 17 residues. The V gene's germline CDR1 is MGHRA and CDR2 YSYEKL. V was cut by 1 base and J by 4 bases, with 16 bases left in between. CDR3: CASSQGVRGQGTGELFF. The CDR3 coding sequence is TGCGCCAGCAGCCAAGGTGTGCGGGGGCAGGGCACCGGGGAGCTGTTTTTT.

J is TRBJ2-6 and V is TRBV19; TRBD1 might be the D (5 bases). The CDR3 sequence is 15 residues long. The V end was cut by 5 bases, the J end by 0 bases, with 8 bases between. The germline V gene encodes CDR1 LNHDA and CDR2 SQIVND (reference sequence). CDR3 protein: CASSPRVSGANVLTF. The CDR3 coding sequence is TGTGCCAGTAGTCCCAGGGTCTCTGGGGCCAACGTCCTGACTTTC.